What follows are 7 T cell receptor beta chains derived from one specimen sequenced in a study of cytomegalovirus exposure and HLA in healthy donors (dated by TCRdb to between 2016 and 2019). To prepare the library, the immunoSEQ multiplex PCR assay was applied. What TCRdb holds here is the immuneACCESS table cut down to in-frame rearrangements. Part of the clones is not present; checked against another copy, under half of the missing clones reflect an unresolved V gene, and the others are unexplained. Recorded for this sample are 250,000 to 350,000 clones; roughly 86% of them occurred a single time. The ten largest account for around 0.88% of the sample. Material for sequencing was PBMCs. Source of these receptors: a man aged 25-45 years in good health and CMV-seronegative.

This chain joins TRBV10-3 and TRBJ2-5; tentative D call: TRBD2 (5 bases). Trimming pared 2 bases from V and 1 base from J, leaving 8 bases between. CDR3 length equals 14 residues. Looked up from germline, CDR1 is ENHRY and CDR2 is SYGVKD. DNA for the CDR3: TGTGCCATCAGTGAGGTGGACTTCCAAGAGACCCAGTACTTC. It yields the protein CAISEVDFQETQYF.

This clone was seen only once. The chain is built from TRBV29-1 and TRBJ2-3; 9 nucleotides align to TRBD2. There are 16 residues in the CDR3. Germline assignment: CDR1 SQVTM and CDR2 ANQGSEA. Trimming removed 4 bases from V and 0 bases from J; junction bases left unmatched: 8. The CDR3 DNA follows: TGCAGCGTTGGGCTAGCGGGGATATCTAGCACAGATACGCAGTATTTT. Protein product: CSVGLAGISSTDTQYF.

The V gene is TRBV11-2, the J gene TRBJ2-5; 10 nucleotides align to TRBD1. This CDR3 is 16 amino acids long. V dropped 6 bases and J dropped 3; count of bases not matched to a gene: 10. Germline V CDR1 and CDR2: SGHAT, FQNNGV. Here the CDR3 reads CASSSGQGVRKETQYF. The CDR3 DNA is TGTGCCAGCAGTTCCGGACAGGGGGTCCGTAAAGAGACCCAGTACTTC.

The CDR3 sequence: CASSAVGVGYTF. In DNA form, the CDR3 reads TGTGCCAGCAGTGCCGTCGGGGTCGGCTACACCTTC. The gene calls are TRBV6-5 and TRBJ1-2; unclear D gene. This CDR3 has 12 amino acids. V dropped 5 bases and J dropped 8 bases, with 12 bases sitting between them. Germline CDR1 is MNHEY and CDR2 is SVGAGI.

The V gene is TRBV6-1, the J gene TRBJ2-5, with D perhaps TRBD1 (5 bases). This CDR3 region has 15 residues. The germline CDR1 and CDR2 sequences are MNHNS and SASEGT. Between the trimmed V and J ends, which lost 2 bases and 4 bases, there was a span of 14 bases. The CDR3: CASSELRARGETQYF. The CDR3 bases are TGTGCCAGCAGTGAATTAAGGGCTAGGGGAGAGACCCAGTACTTC.

V usage is TRBV6-5 and J usage is TRBJ1-3, with unresolved D. V lost 6 bases and J lost 0, with 9 bases in between. CDR1 and CDR2 (germline): MNHEY, SVGAGI. This CDR3 region has 14 residues. The CDR3, as DNA: TGTGCCAGCAGGGCGAGGGCCTCTGGAAACACCATATATTTT. It yields the protein CASRARASGNTIYF.

The CDR3 DNA sequence: TGTGCCAGCAGTCATCGGTCTTCGCGGATCTCCTACGAGCAGTACTTC. This gives the protein CASSHRSSRISYEQYF. The chain has TRBV13 and TRBJ2-7; no definite D call. V gave up 6 bases and J gave up 0 bases, with 18 bases separating them. Looked up from germline, CDR1 is PRHDT and CDR2 is FYEKMQ (reference sequence). The CDR3 is 16 residues long. Combining the CDR3 with reference TRBV13 and TRBJ2-7 gives the whole variable domain AAGVIQSPRHLIKEKRETATLKCYPIPRHDTVYWYQQGPGQDPQFLISFYEKMQSDKGSIPDRFSAQQFSDYHSELNMSSLELGDSALYFCASSHRSSRISYEQYFGPGTRLTVT.